The rows below give T cell receptor beta chains drawn from one sample of a study of long-term antiretroviral therapy in people with HIV. Libraries were prepared by immunoSEQ multiplex PCR; TCRdb keeps only in-frame clonotypes and omits some of them. The sample gives 20,000 to 25,000 clones, around 83% of which show up once; 5% to 7% is in the top ten. The sequenced sample was unsorted PBMCs, obtained 0.2 years after starting antiretroviral therapy. The receptors stem from a woman in her 30s with HIV. The CDR3 runs from the conserved cysteine through the conserved F or W. The D gene is left open where the match is weak. Rows may omit the clone size; those that give it use once, few, many or a size class.

cdr3_length clone_size j_call v_call d_call cdr3_aa cdr3_nt
14 few TRBJ1-2 TRBV2 . CASNGLATRNGYTF TGTGCCAGCAACGGTCTAGCTACGAGGAATGGCTACACCTTC
13 . TRBJ2-2 TRBV18 . CASSPTDTGELFF TGTGCCAGCTCACCCACCGACACCGGGGAGCTGTTTTTT
14 . TRBJ1-2 TRBV7-3 TRBD1 CASSPGGQGWGYTF TGTGCCAGCAGCCCAGGGGGACAGGGCTGGGGCTACACCTTC
15 . TRBJ1-5 TRBV11-2 TRBD1 CASSLGDSYNQPQHF TGTGCCAGCAGCTTAGGGGACAGCTATAATCAGCCCCAGCATTTT
15 . TRBJ1-2 TRBV19 . CASSIGWMENYGYTF TGTGCCAGTAGTATTGGGTGGATGGAGAACTATGGCTACACCTTC
15 . TRBJ2-2 TRBV6-1 . CASRAQGEATGELFF TGTGCCAGCAGAGCCCAAGGGGAGGCCACCGGGGAGCTGTTTTTT
13 . TRBJ1-1 TRBV7-2 TRBD1 CASSLGQRTQAFF TGTGCCAGCAGCCTGGGACAGCGAACTCAAGCTTTCTTT
14 few TRBJ2-7 TRBV4-2 TRBD2 CASSPLAVSYEQYF TGTGCCAGCAGCCCCCTAGCGGTCTCCTACGAGCAGTACTTC
13 . TRBJ1-1 TRBV19 . CASKGPGPQEAFF TGTGCCAGTAAGGGACCGGGGCCCCAAGAAGCTTTCTTT
15 . TRBJ2-2 TRBV19 TRBD1 CASSIVQGVTGELFF TGTGCCAGTAGTATTGTACAGGGGGTGACCGGGGAGCTGTTTTTT
15 . TRBJ1-1 TRBV10-3 . CAIRAGALENTEAFF TGTGCCATCAGGGCTGGGGCTTTGGAGAACACTGAAGCTTTCTTT
14 . TRBJ2-1 TRBV2 TRBD1 CASSGGQANNEQFF TGTGCCAGCAGCGGGGGACAGGCAAACAATGAGCAGTTCTTC
23 . TRBJ1-1 TRBV27 TRBD1 CASSLRRSVRQGESAPLNTEAFF TGTGCCAGCAGTCTACGACGATCGGTCCGACAGGGGGAATCAGCTCCCCTGAACACTGAAGCTTTCTTT
14 . TRBJ2-1 TRBV27 TRBD2 CASRGLAGINEQFF TGTGCCAGCAGGGGACTAGCGGGGATCAATGAGCAGTTCTTC
17 . TRBJ2-2 TRBV2 . CASSEEQVFSNTGELFF TGTGCCAGCAGTGAAGAACAGGTCTTTTCGAACACCGGGGAGCTGTTTTTT
13 . TRBJ1-2 TRBV27 . CASSTVNNYGYTF TGTGCCAGCAGTACAGTCAATAACTATGGCTACACCTTC
11 . TRBJ2-3 TRBV7-2 . CASSPRDTQYF TGTGCCAGCAGCCCGAGGGATACGCAGTATTTT
13 . TRBJ1-1 TRBV10-3 . CAIQQGSNTEAFF TGTGCCATACAACAGGGTTCGAACACTGAAGCTTTCTTT
14 . TRBJ1-3 TRBV6-1 TRBD1 CASSLQGTGNTIYF TGTGCCAGCAGCCTACAGGGGACCGGAAACACCATATATTTT
16 . TRBJ1-6 TRBV6-5 . CASSYSIVARNSPLHF TGTGCCAGCAGTTACTCGATCGTAGCGCGAAATTCACCCCTCCACTTT
14 . TRBJ2-5 TRBV7-2 TRBD1 CASSRGTAQETQYF TGTGCCAGCAGCCGAGGGACAGCTCAAGAGACCCAGTACTTC
16 once TRBJ1-3 TRBV6-5 . CASSYSGGISGNTIYF TGTGCCAGCAGTTACTCTGGGGGCATCTCTGGAAACACCATATATTTT
16 . TRBJ1-3 TRBV27 . CASSLSGFYSGNTIYF TGTGCCAGCAGTTTGAGTGGATTTTACTCTGGAAACACCATATATTTT
14 . TRBJ2-5 TRBV4-1 . CASSRLGQQETQYF TGCGCCAGCAGCCGCCTGGGGCAGCAAGAGACCCAGTACTTC
15 . TRBJ1-1 TRBV30 . CAWSVRGGPNTEAFF TGTGCCTGGAGTGTACGTGGGGGGCCGAACACTGAAGCTTTCTTT
14 . TRBJ1-2 TRBV9 . CASSPAGLGSGYTF TGTGCCAGCAGCCCCGCGGGGCTGGGGAGTGGCTACACCTTC
14 . TRBJ1-5 TRBV6-5 . CASSAGQNNQPQHF TGTGCCAGCTCCGCGGGGCAGAACAATCAGCCCCAGCATTTT
16 . TRBJ2-2 TRBV5-4 TRBD2 CASSSSGGSNTGELFF TGTGCCAGCAGCTCTAGCGGGGGGTCGAACACCGGGGAGCTGTTTTTT
11 . TRBJ2-7 TRBV6-1 . CASSEGAEQYF TGTGCCAGCAGTGAAGGGGCCGAGCAGTACTTC
13 . TRBJ1-1 TRBV11-2 . CASSLGLNTEAFF TGTGCCAGCAGCCTGGGCCTGAACACTGAAGCTTTCTTT
14 . TRBJ2-1 TRBV5-6 . CASSLTRQATEQFF TGTGCCAGCAGCCTGACCCGACAGGCCACGGAGCAGTTCTTC
15 . TRBJ2-5 TRBV6-5 TRBD2 CASRRTSGGLETQYF TGTGCCAGCAGGCGGACTAGCGGGGGGTTAGAGACCCAGTACTTC
17 . TRBJ2-5 TRBV5-1 TRBD1 CASSLAGLTGGGETQYF TGCGCCAGCAGCTTGGCTGGTTTGACAGGGGGCGGAGAGACCCAGTACTTC
13 few TRBJ2-2 TRBV27 . CASSWANTGELFF TGTGCCAGCAGTTGGGCGAACACCGGGGAGCTGTTTTTT
16 . TRBJ2-3 TRBV5-1 TRBD2 CASKPLAGGSTDTQYF TGCGCCAGCAAACCCCTAGCGGGGGGTAGCACAGATACGCAGTATTTT
15 . TRBJ1-2 TRBV11-2 . CASSLGGGAWDGYTF TGTGCCAGCAGCTTAGGAGGAGGGGCCTGGGATGGCTACACCTTC
16 . TRBJ1-1 TRBV5-1 . CASSLGDRIGDTEAFF TGCGCCAGCAGCTTGGGGGACCGCATAGGGGACACTGAAGCTTTCTTT